This T cell receptor (beta chain) stems from a study of blood T cell repertoires in COVID-19. Study summary: Researchers got acute and convalescent COVID-19 samples from the United States, Italy and Spain. The cDNA or gDNA used as material had been derived from T cells, B-cell-depleted T cells, or PBMCs.

This CDR3 has 13 residues. Trimming removed 1 base from V and 5 bases from J, with 6 bases in between. Germline V gene lookup returns CDR1 MNHEY and CDR2 SMNVEV (reference sequence). Original data processing: Estimation of nucleated cell counts relied on the amplification of reference gene primers. The repertoire was sequenced with immunoSEQ multiplex PCR; TCRdb's copy has only in-frame clones and lacks some. V, J and clone size are taken as reported in that table, and D and trimming were inferred from the DNA itself. In the table there are 65,000 to 80,000 clones, over 75% of which are singletons. Sequenced: peripheral blood. This sequence was found in a man aged 50-59 years with acute or convalescent COVID-19. This rearrangement joins TRBV27 to TRBJ1-5; no clear D gene. The DNA for the CDR3 is TGTGCCAGCAGTTTATACCGGGATCAGCCCCAGCATTTT. It is translated as CASSLYRDQPQHF.